These 3 T cell receptor beta chains came from one sample sequenced in a study of T cell repertoires in cytomegalovirus infection. TCRdb processed the reads anew with MiXCR; each CDR3 protein has one entry. The table has under 300,000 distinct CDR3 sequences, more than 15% seen once. The sample consisted of CD8+ T cells from PBMCs. These receptor sequences come from a human donor in good health (CMV status not recorded). Some clones in this sample may be carry-over from other donors' samples.

This clonotype was seen a few times. The chain employs TRBV13 and TRBJ2-3; D remains ambiguous. The CDR3 contains 15 residues. Germline assignment: CDR1 PRHDT and CDR2 FYEKMQ (reference sequence). Trimming removed 4 bases from V and 5 bases from J, with 16 bases in between. The CDR3, as DNA: TGTGCCAGCAGCTCTCCGCTAGGCGGTGAAGATACGCAGTATTTT. Its translation: CASSSPLGGEDTQYF. Variable domain in full (rest from reference TRBV13 and TRBJ2-3): AAGVIQSPRHLIKEKRETATLKCYPIPRHDTVYWYQQGPGQDPQFLISFYEKMQSDKGSIPDRFSAQQFSDYHSELNMSSLELGDSALYFCASSSPLGGEDTQYFGPGTRLTVL.

This rearrangement joins TRBV19 to TRBJ1-1; 9 bases are a match to TRBD1. This CDR3 spans 15 amino acids. Trimming took 3 bases from V and 1 from J; bases not matched to a gene: 3. The germline V gene has CDR1 LNHDA and CDR2 SQIVND (reference sequence). The CDR3 DNA follows: TGTGCCAGTAGTATTTGGGACAGGGCGAACACTGAAGCTTTCTTT. Its protein product is CASSIWDRANTEAFF.

Of note for this clonotype: A much larger clone is a single base away; this may be a read error. The J gene is TRBJ2-1, the V gene TRBV19, with D unclear. Per germline, CDR1 LNHDA and CDR2 SQIVND (reference sequence). The CDR3 totals 16 residues. The chain's CDR3 is CARSASGRSSYNEQFF. The CDR3 region has the DNA TGTGCCCGTAGTGCGTCTGGCAGGAGCTCCTACAATGAGCAGTTCTTC.